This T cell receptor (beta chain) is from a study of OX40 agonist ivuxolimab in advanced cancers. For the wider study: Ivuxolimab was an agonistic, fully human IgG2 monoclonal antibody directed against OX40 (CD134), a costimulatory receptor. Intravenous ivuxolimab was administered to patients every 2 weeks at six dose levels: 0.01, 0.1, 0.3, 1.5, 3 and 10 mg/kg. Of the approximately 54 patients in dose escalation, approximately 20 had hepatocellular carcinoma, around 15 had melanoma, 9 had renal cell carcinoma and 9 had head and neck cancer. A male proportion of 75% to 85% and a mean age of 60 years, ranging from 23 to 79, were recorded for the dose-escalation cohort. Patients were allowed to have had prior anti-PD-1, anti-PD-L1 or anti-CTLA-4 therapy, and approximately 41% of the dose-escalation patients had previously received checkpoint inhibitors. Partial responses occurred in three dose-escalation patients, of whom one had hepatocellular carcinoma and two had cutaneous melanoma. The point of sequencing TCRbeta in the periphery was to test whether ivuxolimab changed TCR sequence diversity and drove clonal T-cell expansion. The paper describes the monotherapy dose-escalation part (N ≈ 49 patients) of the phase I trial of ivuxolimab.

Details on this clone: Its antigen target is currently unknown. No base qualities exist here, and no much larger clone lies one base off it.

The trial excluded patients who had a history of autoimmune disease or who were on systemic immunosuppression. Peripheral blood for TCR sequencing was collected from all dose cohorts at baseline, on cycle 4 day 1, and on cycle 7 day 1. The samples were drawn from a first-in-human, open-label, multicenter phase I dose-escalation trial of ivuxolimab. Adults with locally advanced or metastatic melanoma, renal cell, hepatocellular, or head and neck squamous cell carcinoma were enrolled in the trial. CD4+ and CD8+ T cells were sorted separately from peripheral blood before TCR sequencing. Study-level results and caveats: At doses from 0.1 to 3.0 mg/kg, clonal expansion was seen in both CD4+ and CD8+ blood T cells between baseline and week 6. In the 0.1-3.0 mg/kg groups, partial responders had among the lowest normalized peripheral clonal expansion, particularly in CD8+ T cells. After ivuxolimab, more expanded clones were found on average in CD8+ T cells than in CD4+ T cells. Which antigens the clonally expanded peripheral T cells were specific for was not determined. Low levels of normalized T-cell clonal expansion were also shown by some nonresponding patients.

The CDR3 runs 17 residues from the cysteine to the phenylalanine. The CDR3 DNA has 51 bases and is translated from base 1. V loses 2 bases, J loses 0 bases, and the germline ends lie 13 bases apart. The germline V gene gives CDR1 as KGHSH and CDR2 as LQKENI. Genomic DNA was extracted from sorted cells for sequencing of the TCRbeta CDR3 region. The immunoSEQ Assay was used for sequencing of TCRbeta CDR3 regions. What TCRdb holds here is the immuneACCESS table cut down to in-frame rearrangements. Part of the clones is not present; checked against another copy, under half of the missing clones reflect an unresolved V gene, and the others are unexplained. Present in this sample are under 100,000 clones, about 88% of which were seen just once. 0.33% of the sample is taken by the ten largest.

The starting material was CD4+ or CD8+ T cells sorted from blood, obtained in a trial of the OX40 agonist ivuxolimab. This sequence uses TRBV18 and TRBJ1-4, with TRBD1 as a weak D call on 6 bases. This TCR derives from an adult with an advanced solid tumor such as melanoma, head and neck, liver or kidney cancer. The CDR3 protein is CASSPGQSLTTNEKLFF. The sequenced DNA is TGTGCCAGCTCACCAGGACAGAGTTTGACAACTAATGAAAAACTGTTTTTT.